This T cell receptor beta chain was identified during a study of cytomegalovirus exposure and HLA in healthy donors. Overall study: A prior analysis found roughly 110 million unique TCR beta sequences from 170 million or so T cells. Whole-study findings and limits: By HLA locus, TCR association rates varied in a later analysis, with DRB1 showing the most and HLA-C the fewest.

Regarding this clone: Its target is not known.

The PCR contained 60 Vbeta and 13 Jbeta primers. Data came from immunoSEQ multiplex PCR; TCRdb stores just in-frame clones and leaves some out. The sample lists approximately 140,000 clones; over 75% were seen once. This CDR3 contains 16 residues. The V and J ends lost 0 bases and 5 bases, in that order; junction bases with no gene match: 5. Germline values: CDR1 SGHTA, CDR2 FQGNSA. The gene calls are TRBV7-2 and TRBJ2-2; 8 bases agree with TRBD1. Sequencing input: PBMCs. The source is a man aged 35 to 55 in good health and CMV-seronegative. The CDR3 loop is CASSLAGRGQTGELFF. CDR3 sequence (DNA): TGTGCCAGCAGCTTAGCGGGCAGGGGGCAAACCGGGGAGCTGTTTTTT.